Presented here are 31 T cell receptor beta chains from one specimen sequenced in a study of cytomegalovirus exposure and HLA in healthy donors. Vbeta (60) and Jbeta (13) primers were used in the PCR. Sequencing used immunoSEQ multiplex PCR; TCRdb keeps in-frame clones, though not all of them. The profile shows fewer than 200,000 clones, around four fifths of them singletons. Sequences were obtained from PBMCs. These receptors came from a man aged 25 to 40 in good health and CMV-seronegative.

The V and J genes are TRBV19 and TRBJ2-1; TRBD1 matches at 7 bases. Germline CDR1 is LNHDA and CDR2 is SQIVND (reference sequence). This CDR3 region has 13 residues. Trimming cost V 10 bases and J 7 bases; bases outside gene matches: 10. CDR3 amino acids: CAKSPTGDNEQFF. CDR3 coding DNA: TGTGCCAAGTCCCCAACAGGGGATAATGAGCAGTTCTTC.

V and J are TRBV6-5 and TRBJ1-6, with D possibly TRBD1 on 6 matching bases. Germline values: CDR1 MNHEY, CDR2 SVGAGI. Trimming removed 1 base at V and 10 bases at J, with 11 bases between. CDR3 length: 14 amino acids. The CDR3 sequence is CASSYFGGPSPLHF. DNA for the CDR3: TGTGCCAGCAGTTACTTCGGGGGGCCGTCACCCCTCCACTTT.

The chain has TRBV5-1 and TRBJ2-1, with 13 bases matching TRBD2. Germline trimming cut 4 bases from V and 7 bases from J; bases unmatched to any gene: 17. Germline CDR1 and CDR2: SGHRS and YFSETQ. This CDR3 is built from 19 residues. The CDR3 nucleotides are TGCGCCAGCAGCCCTGGACTAGCGGGAGACCCCCGCCGGTCAAATGAGCAGTTCTTC. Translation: CASSPGLAGDPRRSNEQFF.

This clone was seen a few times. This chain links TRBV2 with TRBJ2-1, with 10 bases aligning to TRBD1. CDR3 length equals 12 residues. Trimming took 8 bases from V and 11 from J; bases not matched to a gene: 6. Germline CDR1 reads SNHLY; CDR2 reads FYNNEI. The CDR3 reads CASLGQGVQQFF. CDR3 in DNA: TGTGCCAGCCTTGGACAGGGGGTCCAGCAGTTCTTC.

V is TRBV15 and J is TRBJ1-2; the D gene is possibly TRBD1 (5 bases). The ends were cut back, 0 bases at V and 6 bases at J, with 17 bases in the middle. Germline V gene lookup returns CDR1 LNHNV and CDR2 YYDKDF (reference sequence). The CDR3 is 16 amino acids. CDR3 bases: TGTGCCACCAGCAGAGATTGGGGAGGGGCACGGGATGGCTACACCTTC. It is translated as CATSRDWGGARDGYTF.

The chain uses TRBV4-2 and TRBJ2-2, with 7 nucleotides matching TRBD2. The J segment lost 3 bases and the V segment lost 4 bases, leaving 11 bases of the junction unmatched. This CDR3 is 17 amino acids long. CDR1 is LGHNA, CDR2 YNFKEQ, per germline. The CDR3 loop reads CASSLGLADKYTGELFF. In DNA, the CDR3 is TGTGCCAGCAGCCTGGGGCTAGCGGACAAATACACCGGGGAGCTGTTTTTT.

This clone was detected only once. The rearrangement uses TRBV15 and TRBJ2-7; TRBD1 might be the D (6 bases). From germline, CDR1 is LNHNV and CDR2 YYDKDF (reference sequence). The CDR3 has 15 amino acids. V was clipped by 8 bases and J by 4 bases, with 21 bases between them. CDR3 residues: CATSISRTDDYEQYF. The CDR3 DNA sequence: TGTGCCACCTCTATTTCTCGGACAGATGATTACGAGCAGTACTTC.

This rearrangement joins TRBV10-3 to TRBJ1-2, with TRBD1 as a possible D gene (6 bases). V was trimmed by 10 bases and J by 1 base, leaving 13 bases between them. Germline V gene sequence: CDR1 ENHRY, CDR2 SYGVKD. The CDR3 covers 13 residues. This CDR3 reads CASLRDINYGYTF. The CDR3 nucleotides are TGTGCCAGCCTCCGGGACATTAACTATGGCTACACCTTC.

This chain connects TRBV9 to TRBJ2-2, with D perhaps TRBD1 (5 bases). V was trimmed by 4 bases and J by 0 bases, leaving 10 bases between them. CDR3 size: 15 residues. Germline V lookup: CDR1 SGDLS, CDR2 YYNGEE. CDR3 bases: TGTGCCAGCAGCCCCAGGACAACGAACACCGGGGAGCTGTTTTTT. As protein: CASSPRTTNTGELFF.

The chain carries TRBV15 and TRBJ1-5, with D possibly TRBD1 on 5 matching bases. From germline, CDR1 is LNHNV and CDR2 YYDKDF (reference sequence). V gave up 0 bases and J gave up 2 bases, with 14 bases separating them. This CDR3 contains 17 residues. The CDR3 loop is CATSRDREGLGNQPQHF. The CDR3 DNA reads TGTGCCACCAGCAGAGATCGGGAGGGGTTGGGCAATCAGCCCCAGCATTTT.

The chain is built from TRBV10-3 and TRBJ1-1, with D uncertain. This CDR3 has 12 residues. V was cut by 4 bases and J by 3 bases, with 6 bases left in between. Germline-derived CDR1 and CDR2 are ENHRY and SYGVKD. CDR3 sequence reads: CAISVGDTEAFF. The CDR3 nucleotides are TGTGCCATCAGTGTCGGGGACACTGAAGCTTTCTTT.

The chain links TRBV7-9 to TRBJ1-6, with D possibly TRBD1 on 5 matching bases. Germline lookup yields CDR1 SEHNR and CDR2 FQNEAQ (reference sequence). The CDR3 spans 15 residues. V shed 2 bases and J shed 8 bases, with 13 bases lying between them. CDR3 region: CASSLFSGSDSPLHF. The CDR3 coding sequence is TGTGCCAGCAGCTTATTTTCAGGGTCGGATTCACCCCTCCACTTT.

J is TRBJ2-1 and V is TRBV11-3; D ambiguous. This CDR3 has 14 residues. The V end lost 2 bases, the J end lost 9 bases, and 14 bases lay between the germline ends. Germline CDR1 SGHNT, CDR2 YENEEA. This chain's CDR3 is CASSLNDGSPEQFF. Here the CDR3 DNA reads TGTGCCAGCAGCTTAAATGACGGGTCGCCTGAGCAGTTCTTC.

CDR3 coding DNA: TGTGCCAGCAGCCCTCAGACTAGCGCCACCTCCTACAATGAGCAGTTCTTC. Its translation: CASSPQTSATSYNEQFF. This chain connects TRBV7-2 to TRBJ2-1; 8 bases agree with TRBD2. Looked up from germline, CDR1 is SGHTA and CDR2 is FQGNSA. This CDR3 is 17 amino acids long. With V trimmed by 5 bases and J by 0 bases, 9 bases remained unmatched.

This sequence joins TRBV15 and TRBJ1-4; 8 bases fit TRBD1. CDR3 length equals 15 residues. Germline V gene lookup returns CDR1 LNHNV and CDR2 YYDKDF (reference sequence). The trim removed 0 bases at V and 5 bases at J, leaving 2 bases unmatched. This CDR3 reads CATSRDHRGNEKLFF. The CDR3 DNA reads TGTGCCACCAGCAGAGACCACAGGGGGAATGAAAAACTGTTTTTT.

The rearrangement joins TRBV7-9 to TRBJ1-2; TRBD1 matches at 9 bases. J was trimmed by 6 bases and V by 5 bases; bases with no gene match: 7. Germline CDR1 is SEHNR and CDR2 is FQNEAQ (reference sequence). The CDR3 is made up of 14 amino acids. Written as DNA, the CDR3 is TGTGCCAGCAGCAAAACAGGGGGCCGGCATGGCTACACCTTC. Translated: CASSKTGGRHGYTF.

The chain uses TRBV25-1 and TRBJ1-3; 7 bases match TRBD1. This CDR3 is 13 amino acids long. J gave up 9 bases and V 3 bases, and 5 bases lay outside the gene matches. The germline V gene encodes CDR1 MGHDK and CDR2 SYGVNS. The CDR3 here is CASSDRGVGTIYF. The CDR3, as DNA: TGTGCCAGCAGTGACAGGGGGGTTGGCACCATATATTTT. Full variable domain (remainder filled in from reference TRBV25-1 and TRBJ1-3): EADIYQTPRYLVIGTGKKITLECSQTMGHDKMYWYQQDPGMELHLIHYSYGVNSTEKGDLSSESTVSRIRTEHFPLTLESARPSHTSQYLCASSDRGVGTIYFGEGSWLTVV.

CDR3 coding DNA: TGTGCCAGCAGCCCTGCGGGGGTCTCACCCCTCCACTTT. Its translation: CASSPAGVSPLHF. The chain has TRBV27 and TRBJ1-6; D may be TRBD1 (5 bases). The CDR3 is 13 amino acids. In germline, CDR1 is MNHEY, CDR2 SMNVEV (reference sequence). V shed 6 bases and J shed 10 bases, with 13 bases lying between them.

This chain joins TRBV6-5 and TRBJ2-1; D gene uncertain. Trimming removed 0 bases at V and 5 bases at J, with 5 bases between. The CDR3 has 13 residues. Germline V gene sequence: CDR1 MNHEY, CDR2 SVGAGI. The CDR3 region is CASSYSADNEQFF. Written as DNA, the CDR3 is TGTGCCAGCAGTTACTCGGCAGACAATGAGCAGTTCTTC.

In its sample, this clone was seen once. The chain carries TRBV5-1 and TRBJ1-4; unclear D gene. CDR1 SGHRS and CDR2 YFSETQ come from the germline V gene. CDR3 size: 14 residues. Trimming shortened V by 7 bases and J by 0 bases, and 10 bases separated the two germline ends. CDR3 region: CASGSGSTNEKLFF. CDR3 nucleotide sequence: TGCGCCAGCGGAAGCGGGTCAACTAATGAAAAACTGTTTTTT.

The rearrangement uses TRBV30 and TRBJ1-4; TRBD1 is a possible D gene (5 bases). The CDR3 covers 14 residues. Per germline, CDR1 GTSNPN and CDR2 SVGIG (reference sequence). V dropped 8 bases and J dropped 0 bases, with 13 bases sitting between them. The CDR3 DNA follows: TGTGCCCGGACGCAGGGAACAACTAATGAAAAACTGTTTTTT. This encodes CARTQGTTNEKLFF.

The CDR3 region is CASSLTRGTDTQYF. The CDR3 DNA reads as TGTGCCAGCAGCCTCACGCGGGGCACAGATACGCAGTATTTT. The chain carries TRBV7-9 and TRBJ2-3; D perhaps matches TRBD2 (5 bases). CDR1 and CDR2 (germline): SEHNR, FQNEAQ (reference sequence). Trimming stripped 5 bases from V and 1 base from J, with 10 bases between. There are 14 residues in the CDR3.

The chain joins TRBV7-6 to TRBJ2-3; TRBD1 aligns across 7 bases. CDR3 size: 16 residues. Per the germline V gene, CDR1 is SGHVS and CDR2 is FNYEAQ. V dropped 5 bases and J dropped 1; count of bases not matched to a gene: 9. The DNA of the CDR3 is TGTGCCAGCAGCCGTGGTGGGGACAGACGCACAGATACGCAGTATTTT. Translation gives CASSRGGDRRTDTQYF.

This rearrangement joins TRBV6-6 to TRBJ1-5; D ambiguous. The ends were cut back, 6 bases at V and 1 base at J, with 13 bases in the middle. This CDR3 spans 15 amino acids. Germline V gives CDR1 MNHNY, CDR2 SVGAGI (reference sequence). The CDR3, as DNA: TGTGCCAGCAGCTCCGGAGGCGAAAGCAATCAGCCCCAGCATTTT. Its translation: CASSSGGESNQPQHF.

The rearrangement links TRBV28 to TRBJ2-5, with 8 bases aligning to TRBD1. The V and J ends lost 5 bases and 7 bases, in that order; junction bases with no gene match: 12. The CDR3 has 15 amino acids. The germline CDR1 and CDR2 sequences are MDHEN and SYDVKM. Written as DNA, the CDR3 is TGTGCCAGCAGTGCCCACAACGACAGGGGTGGGACCCAGTACTTC. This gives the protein CASSAHNDRGGTQYF.

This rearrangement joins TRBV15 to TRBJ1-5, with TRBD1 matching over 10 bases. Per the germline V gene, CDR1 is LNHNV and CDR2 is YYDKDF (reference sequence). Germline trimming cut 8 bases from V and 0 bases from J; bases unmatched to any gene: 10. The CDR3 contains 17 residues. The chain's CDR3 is CATSDRGQVFSNQPQHF. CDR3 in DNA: TGTGCCACCTCAGACAGGGGGCAAGTCTTTAGCAATCAGCCCCAGCATTTT.

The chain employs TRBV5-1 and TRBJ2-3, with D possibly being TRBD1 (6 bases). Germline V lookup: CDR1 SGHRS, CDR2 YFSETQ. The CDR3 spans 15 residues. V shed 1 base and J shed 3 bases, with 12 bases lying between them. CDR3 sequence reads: CASSLRAGETDTQYF. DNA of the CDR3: TGCGCCAGCAGCTTGCGGGCAGGGGAGACAGATACGCAGTATTTT.

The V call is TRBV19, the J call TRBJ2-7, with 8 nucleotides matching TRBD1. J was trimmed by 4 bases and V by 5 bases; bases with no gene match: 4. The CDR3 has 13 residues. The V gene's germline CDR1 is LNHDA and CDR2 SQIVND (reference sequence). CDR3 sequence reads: CASSETGGYEQYF. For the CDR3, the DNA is TGTGCCAGTAGTGAAACAGGGGGGTACGAGCAGTACTTC.

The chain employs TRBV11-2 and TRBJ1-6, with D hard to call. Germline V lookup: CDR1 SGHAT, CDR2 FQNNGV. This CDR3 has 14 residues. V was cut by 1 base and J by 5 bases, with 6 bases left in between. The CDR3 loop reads CASSLGADNSPLHF. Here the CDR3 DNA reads TGTGCCAGCAGCTTAGGGGCTGATAATTCACCCCTCCACTTT.

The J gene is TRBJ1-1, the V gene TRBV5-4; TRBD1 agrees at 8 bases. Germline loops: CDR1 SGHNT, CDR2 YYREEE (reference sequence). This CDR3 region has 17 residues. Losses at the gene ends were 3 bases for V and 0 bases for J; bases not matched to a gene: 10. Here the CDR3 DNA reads TGTGCCAGCAGCTGGGGCGGACAGGGCCTGTTGAACACTGAAGCTTTCTTT. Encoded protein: CASSWGGQGLLNTEAFF.

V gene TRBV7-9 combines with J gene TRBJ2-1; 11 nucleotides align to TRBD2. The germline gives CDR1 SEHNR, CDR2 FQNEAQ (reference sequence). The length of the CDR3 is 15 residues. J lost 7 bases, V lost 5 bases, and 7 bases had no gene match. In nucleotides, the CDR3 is TGTGCCAGCAGCCCCGGACTAGCGGGCTGGAATGAGCAGTTCTTC. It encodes CASSPGLAGWNEQFF.